This paragraph reports one TCR beta chain. This clonotype was recorded at least ten times. Its antigen is unknown. No base quality values were provided; no much bigger clone lies one nucleotide off. The roughly 38 donors, aged about 6 to 95 years, were systemically healthy Caucasian individuals from Russia. Each donor gave ten milliliters of peripheral blood, collected into EDTA-treated Vacutainer tubes. Ficoll-Paque density-gradient centrifugation was used to isolate PBMCs, with at least 7 million per sample. Total RNA was extracted from PBMCs with Trizol reagent, with at least 5.5 micrograms obtained per sample. For every donor, flow cytometry on a PBMC aliquot measured the percentage of naive CD45RAhigh/CD27high T cells. The protocol used for the library was 5' RACE. The instrument was an Illumina HiSeq 2500. A second PCR of about 6 to 11 cycles was run with a J-beta primer mix and a sample-barcoded 5' primer. A template-switch 5' adaptor carrying 12 random nucleotides introduced a unique molecular identifier onto each TCR beta cDNA molecule. Each sample yielded at least 2.5 million CDR3-containing paired-end reads. First-strand cDNA was synthesized from all RNA with the Mint cDNA synthesis kit, primed by a TRBC-specific oligonucleotide. All cDNA was treated with uracil-DNA glycosylase and then went through a first 18-cycle PCR with the universal primers M1SS and BC2_uni_R. The published analysis was carried out like this. For normalization, 1 million high-quality reads were randomly selected from each sample, with every read carrying a distinct molecular identifier. Reads with shared molecular identifiers were discarded instead of being binned into consensus sequences. MiTCR, set to a Q25 quality threshold and the strictest error-elimination algorithm, was used for CDR3 identification, clonotype clustering and error correction. A nonparametric unseen species model with Euler transformation was used to estimate lower-bound total TCR beta diversity. TCRdb handled the public reads itself, with Q25 trimming in fastp and clone calling in MiXCR, and kept productive beta chains. Identical CDR3 proteins give one entry, which carries the most common genes and DNA. The V and J calls shown here were made by TCRdb, not taken from the authors' results. Across this sample there are about 1 million distinct CDR3 sequences, with less than 50% seen only once. The ten top clones hold 15% to 20% of the sample.

The sample belongs to a study of blood T cells in healthy people across ages (dated by TCRdb to about 2015). For context, the study as a whole: In model experiments, template switching captured about one uniquely barcoded TCR beta cDNA molecule for every two T cells. Using deep sequencing normalized with unique cDNA molecular identifiers, the study measured how TCR beta repertoire diversity changes with age. The donors were divided into four age groups: young (average roughly 17 years), middle-aged (about 40), aged (under 70) and long-lived (nearly 85). To avoid experimental bias, donors of different ages were spread randomly across the sequencing lanes. Using the same blood draw, the study looked at two additional independent replicas of 1 million unique cDNA reads for two donors, one aged 18 to 29 and the other aged 80 or older.

What the research found in general, with its limitations: Compared with the aged group, more naive CD4+ T cells, fewer expanded clones and increased TCR diversity were shown by the long-lived group, suggesting age selection. Total diversity estimates from one million sequenced T cells were considered lower bounds and underestimates. Since profiling was done on bulk unsorted PBMCs, naive and antigen-experienced compartments could not be conclusively compared. There was a strong correlation between observed TCR beta diversity and the percentage of naive T cells measured by flow cytometry. As age increased, observed TCR beta diversity per million T cells dropped in a roughly linear way, and a significant reduction was already evident by age about 36. Donor CMV infection status was unknown, potentially confounding age-related changes in expanded clonotypes.

CDR1 and CDR2 are read off the germline V gene as SGHTA and FQGNSA. The CDR3 sequence holds 16 residues, the cysteine and phenylalanine included. This entry keeps only the CDR3 DNA: 48 bases, framed from base 1. V ends up 1 base short and J 7 bases short, with an unmatched junction base count of 10. The sample taken for sequencing was blood. Recombination joined TRBV7-2 with TRBJ2-1; the central 7 bases match TRBD1. This TCR came from a woman aged 55 to 70 in good health. The DNA sequence reads TGTGCCAGCAGCTTAGTAAGCAAGGGGGCCTTTAATGAGCAGTTCTTC. Its protein reads: CASSLVSKGAFNEQFF.